The clone carrying this T cell receptor beta chain has a count of ten or more. Its antigen is unknown. These data come from a study of T-cell reconstitution after alpha-beta-depleted transplantation in children. Broader study findings: Counts and diversity of T cells one year after transplant came mostly from newly produced T cells. High day-60 TCRbeta diversity in some patients came from surviving recipient T cells and thymic progenitors. Reportedly, roughly two months post-transplant, alpha-beta T cells arose from several hundred expanded graft clones.

Preparation of the TCRbeta library was carried out with unique molecular identifiers. TCRdb ran MiXCR on the PCR reads and lists one entry per CDR3 protein. This sample has 200,000 to 250,000 distinct CDR3 sequences, with under 13% found just once. The sequence was obtained from a child under two years old with acute myeloid leukemia, due to receive a stem cell transplant. The specimen was PBMCs, collected before TCRalphabeta/CD19-depleted stem cell transplant.

The CDR3 loop reads CSARKASTSDEQFF. In nucleotides, the CDR3 is TGCAGTGCCAGGAAGGCTAGTACGTCAGATGAGCAGTTCTTC. This sequence joins TRBV20-1 and TRBJ2-1; unclear D gene. CDR3 size: 14 residues. Trimming left V 6 bases short and J 8 bases short, with 20 bases between. In germline, CDR1 is DFQATT, CDR2 SNEGSKA (reference sequence).